The 2 T cell receptor beta chains listed next were all sequenced from one sample in a study of spatial heterogeneity in lung cancer. Their target antigens are unknown. Each CDR3 protein gets one entry after TCRdb re-called the 5' RACE reads with MiXCR. The sample holds 8,200 or so distinct CDR3 sequences, 7% seen once. Documented time point: sample taken at primary tumor resection. The study's findings and limits: Intratumoral expanded alpha and beta TCR counts were found to track tumor mutation counts.

The source material was lung tumor tissue, sampled at surgery. These receptors all come from a male donor with early-stage non-small cell lung cancer.

This clonotype came up many times. The chain carries TRBV7-8 and TRBJ2-5; 11 nucleotides agree with TRBD2. V lost 5 bases to trimming and J lost 2 bases; unmatched junction nucleotides: 4. Per germline, CDR1 SGHVS and CDR2 FQNEAQ. This CDR3 region has 15 residues. As DNA, the CDR3 is TGTGCCAGCAGCGCATCTAGCGGGAGGCAAGAGACCCAGTACTTC. Amino acids: CASSASSGRQETQYF.

This clonotype has ten or more counts. The V call is TRBV29-1, the J call TRBJ1-1; TRBD1 might be the D (6 bases). Trimming took off 7 bases at V and 2 bases at J, with 11 bases between the two ends. The CDR3 covers 12 residues. Germline V gene lookup returns CDR1 SQVTM and CDR2 ANQGSEA. CDR3 nucleotides: TGCAGCGGGGGACACCCCAACACTGAAGCTTTCTTT. Protein: CSGGHPNTEAFF.